Below are 18 T cell receptor beta chains sequenced from a single sample in a study of cytomegalovirus exposure and HLA in healthy donors. With 60 Vbeta and 13 Jbeta primers, the PCR was carried out. Repertoires were generated with immunoSEQ multiplex PCR, while TCRdb's copy carries only in-frame clones and drops some. The table has 90,000 to 120,000 clones, more than 65% seen once. The specimen sequenced was PBMCs. The receptors were sampled from a woman aged 45 to 65 in good health and CMV-seropositive.

The J gene is TRBJ1-1, the V gene TRBV6-5; the D is unclear. This CDR3 region has 15 residues. CDR1 and CDR2 (germline): MNHEY, SVGAGI. Trimming shortened V by 2 bases and J by 0 bases, and 10 bases separated the two germline ends. As DNA, the CDR3 is TGTGCCAGCAGTTACGATGCAAACATGAACACTGAAGCTTTCTTT. This translates into CASSYDANMNTEAFF.

The genes are TRBV29-1 and TRBJ2-1; the D is unclear. CDR1 and CDR2 from the germline V gene are SQVTM and ANQGSEA. V lost 5 bases and J 0 bases, leaving 11 bases between the germline ends. The CDR3 has 14 amino acids. CDR3 protein: CSVSTPSSYNEQFF. CDR3 DNA sequence: TGCAGCGTTTCGACTCCCTCCTCCTACAATGAGCAGTTCTTC.

The V and J genes are TRBV15 and TRBJ1-5; D might be TRBD1 (6 bases). CDR1 and CDR2 from the germline V gene are LNHNV and YYDKDF (reference sequence). This CDR3 has 16 residues. The ends were cut back, 0 bases at V and 1 base at J, with 10 bases in the middle. CDR3 loop: CATSRDGQLSNQPQHF. The CDR3 DNA reads as TGTGCCACCAGCAGAGATGGACAGTTGAGCAATCAGCCCCAGCATTTT.

The CDR3 loop reads CASSGAGSEAFF. CDR3 coding DNA: TGTGCCAGCAGTGGTGCCGGGAGTGAAGCTTTCTTT. V is TRBV6-6 and J is TRBJ1-1; D remains ambiguous. The V end lost 5 bases, the J end lost 7 bases, and 11 bases lay between the germline ends. Germline V gene data show CDR1 as MNHNY and CDR2 as SVGAGI (reference sequence). This CDR3 is 12 amino acids long.

The chain uses TRBV10-3 and TRBJ2-7, with TRBD1 matching 9 bases. This CDR3 has 13 residues. V lost 7 bases, J lost 3 bases, and 4 bases stayed unmatched. Germline V gives CDR1 ENHRY, CDR2 SYGVKD. The CDR3 region has the DNA TGTGCCATCAAAGGGACAGGGATCTACGAGCAGTACTTC. As protein: CAIKGTGIYEQYF.

This clone was seen a handful of times. This chain joins TRBV5-1 and TRBJ1-2; D perhaps matches TRBD1 (5 bases). The germline V and J ends were trimmed by 1 base and 1 base, with 11 bases remaining between them. This CDR3 is built from 15 residues. CDR1 is SGHRS, CDR2 YFSETQ, per germline. CDR3 bases: TGCGCCAGCAGCTTGACGGGTGACAGTAACTATGGCTACACCTTC. Translation: CASSLTGDSNYGYTF.

The rearrangement uses TRBV29-1 and TRBJ2-7, with 9 positions matching TRBD2. The CDR3 runs to 14 residues. After removal of 3 bases from V and 9 bases from J, the junction contained 12 bases not matched to a gene. The germline V gene encodes CDR1 SQVTM and CDR2 ANQGSEA. The CDR3 DNA is TGCAGCGTTGATGGAGGTAGCGGGAGCCACGGGCAGTACTTC. This translates into CSVDGGSGSHGQYF.

On this clone itself: Its ends do not fully match the called genes, so a read error is possible. The chain has TRBV7-7 and TRBJ1-2, with unresolved D. Germline V lookup: CDR1 SSHAT, CDR2 FNYEAQ (reference sequence). This CDR3 region has 16 residues. The CDR3 here is CASSLFIVGANYGYTF. The CDR3 DNA reads TGTGCTAGCAGCTTATTTATTGTGGGCGCGAACTATGGCTACACCTTC.

V and J are TRBV9 and TRBJ2-2, with TRBD1 matching over 10 bases. J was trimmed by 6 bases and V by 3 bases; bases with no gene match: 5. Germline lookup yields CDR1 SGDLS and CDR2 YYNGEE. CDR3 length: 15 amino acids. The chain's CDR3 is CASSETGGAPGELFF. DNA of the CDR3: TGTGCCAGCAGCGAGACAGGGGGCGCGCCCGGGGAGCTGTTTTTT.

The chain carries TRBV6-1 and TRBJ2-1, with 7 bases aligning to TRBD1. V shed 7 bases, J shed 0 bases, and the junction held 6 bases outside the gene matches. CDR1 and CDR2 from the germline V gene are MNHNS and SASEGT. The CDR3 is 15 residues long. Here the CDR3 DNA reads TGTGCCAGCAATACTAGGACAGGCTCCTACAATGAGCAGTTCTTC. Its translation is CASNTRTGSYNEQFF.

This clone was seen more than once but under ten times. This chain links TRBV19 with TRBJ1-2; 9 bases are shared with TRBD1. This CDR3 contains 15 residues. Trimming cost V 7 bases and J 3 bases; bases outside gene matches: 9. Looked up from germline, CDR1 is LNHDA and CDR2 is SQIVND (reference sequence). CDR3 sequence (DNA): TGTGCCAGTATTGGTCGGACAGGGGAACACTATGGCTACACCTTC. It yields the protein CASIGRTGEHYGYTF.

The chain is built from TRBV6-5 and TRBJ2-1; D is uncertain. V lost 5 bases and J lost 4, with 6 bases in between. The CDR3 totals 12 residues. Germline loops: CDR1 MNHEY, CDR2 SVGAGI. In DNA, the CDR3 is TGTGCCAGCAGTCAAGCTTACAATGAGCAGTTCTTC. As protein: CASSQAYNEQFF.

The J gene is TRBJ2-7, the V gene TRBV5-1; 9 bases agree with TRBD2. The CDR3 totals 14 residues. Germline V gene data show CDR1 as SGHRS and CDR2 as YFSETQ. The J segment lost 9 bases and the V segment lost 4 bases, leaving 11 bases of the junction unmatched. CDR3 loop: CASSEKGLAERQYF. CDR3 nucleotide sequence: TGCGCCAGCAGCGAGAAGGGACTAGCCGAGAGGCAGTACTTC.

This clone appeared a few times. This chain uses TRBV2 with TRBJ2-7; 7 bases agree with TRBD1. This CDR3 region has 12 residues. Germline CDR1 SNHLY, CDR2 FYNNEI. Losses at the gene ends were 6 bases for V and 2 bases for J; bases not matched to a gene: 1. The CDR3, as DNA: TGTGCCAGCAGAGGGACAGCCTACGAGCAGTACTTC. As protein: CASRGTAYEQYF.

The chain is built from TRBV30 and TRBJ2-1; 7 bases are shared with TRBD1. The CDR3 contains 15 residues. Germline CDR1 reads GTSNPN; CDR2 reads SVGIG (reference sequence). With V trimmed by 5 bases and J by 0 bases, 7 bases remained unmatched. As DNA, the CDR3 is TGTGCCTGGGAACAGGGGTTGAGCTCCTACAATGAGCAGTTCTTC. It yields the protein CAWEQGLSSYNEQFF.

The chain carries TRBV4-2 and TRBJ2-5; TRBD2 might be the D (6 bases). The CDR3 length is 15 residues. The V gene's germline CDR1 is LGHNA and CDR2 YNFKEQ. Trimming took off 0 bases at V and 7 bases at J, with 15 bases between the two ends. The CDR3 sequence: CASSQDDAGLVTQYF. The DNA for the CDR3 is TGTGCCAGCAGCCAAGATGATGCGGGATTGGTGACCCAGTACTTC.

Notes on this clone: A junction end diverges from the germline sequence, so it may reflect a read error. The chain has TRBV7-9 and TRBJ2-3, with D perhaps TRBD2 (5 bases). CDR1 is SEHNR, CDR2 FQNEAQ, per germline (reference sequence). The CDR3 spans 15 residues. The CDR3 protein is CSSSLDKGDTDTQYF. The CDR3 DNA sequence: TGTTCCAGCAGCTTAGATAAGGGAGACACAGATACGCAGTATTTT. Full variable domain (missing parts from reference TRBV7-9 and TRBJ2-3): DTGVSQNPRHKITKRGQNVTFRCDPISEHNRLYWYRQTLGQGPEFLTYFQNEAQLEKSRLLSDRFSAERPKGSFSTLEIQRTEQGDSAMYLCSSSLDKGDTDTQYFGPGTRLTVL.

This chain joins TRBV11-3 and TRBJ1-1, with a possible D match to TRBD1 (5 bases). This CDR3 region has 15 residues. Germline lookup yields CDR1 SGHNT and CDR2 YENEEA. Deletions cut 1 base from V and 1 base from J, with 10 bases between. The CDR3 DNA is TGTGCCAGCAGCTTAGGCGCCGGGGGGAACACTGAAGCTTTCTTT. Amino acids: CASSLGAGGNTEAFF.